Listed here are 11 T cell receptor beta chains from one sample, sequenced in a study of blood T cells in healthy people across ages (dated by TCRdb to between 2014 and 2017). Library construction relied on 5' RACE. TCRdb records Illumina HiSeq 2500 as the sequencer. A second about 6 to 11 cycle PCR used a sample-barcoded 5' primer and a J-beta primer mix. TCRdb took the public reads, trimmed them with fastp at Q25, ran MiXCR for clone calling and kept in-frame beta chains. Rows merge per CDR3 protein into single entries with the most common DNA and genes. In all, the sample holds around 1.5 million distinct CDR3 sequences, and around 59% of those were seen once. About 6.3% of the sample belongs to the ten largest clones. The sequenced sample consisted of blood. The source of these receptors is a man younger than 30 in good health.

The rearrangement links TRBV20-1 to TRBJ2-2; D not certain. Germline-derived CDR1 and CDR2 are DFQATT and SNEGSKA (reference sequence). This CDR3 spans 16 amino acids. V lost 0 bases, J lost 0 bases, and 11 bases lay in between. CDR3 sequence: CSARDSRIPNTGELFF. The CDR3 DNA reads as TGCAGTGCTAGAGATTCTAGGATCCCGAACACCGGGGAGCTGTTTTTT.

The chain couples TRBV28 to TRBJ1-6, with 7 bases lining up with TRBD1. Germline assignment: CDR1 MDHEN and CDR2 SYDVKM. Trimming removed 6 bases from V and 11 bases from J; junction bases left unmatched: 10. The length of the CDR3 is 14 residues. The CDR3 here is CASRPGQARTPLHF. The CDR3 DNA reads TGTGCCAGCAGACCCGGACAGGCTAGGACACCCCTCCACTTT.

This clonotype was counted between two and nine times. The chain couples TRBV12-3 or TRBV12-4 to TRBJ2-5, with 8 nucleotides matching TRBD2. This CDR3 spans 14 amino acids. V shed 6 bases, J shed 3 bases, and the junction held 6 bases outside the gene matches. CDR3 sequence (DNA): TGTGCCAGCAGCTCAGAAGCGGGAGAAGAGACCCAGTACTTC. Translated, it gives CASSSEAGEETQYF.

The chain employs TRBV20-1 and TRBJ2-1; D may be TRBD1 or TRBD2 (5 bases each). V gave up 5 bases and J gave up 2 bases, with 10 bases separating them. From germline, CDR1 is DFQATT and CDR2 SNEGSKA (reference sequence). The CDR3 length is 13 residues. The CDR3 DNA is TGCAGTGCTGGGGGAGTCACCTACAATGAGCAGTTCTTC. Its protein product is CSAGGVTYNEQFF.

There are a few counts of this clonotype. J is TRBJ2-7 and V is TRBV7-9, with 11 bases lining up with TRBD1. Germline CDR1 is SEHNR and CDR2 is FQNEAQ (reference sequence). V lost 2 bases, J lost 4 bases, and 7 bases stayed unmatched. This CDR3 comprises 16 residues. CDR3 loop: CASSLPRGQGAYEQYF. In DNA form, the CDR3 reads TGTGCCAGCAGCTTACCTAGAGGACAGGGGGCTTACGAGCAGTACTTC.

This clonotype was seen once. This chain uses TRBV7-2 with TRBJ2-1; D gene uncertain. This CDR3 spans 13 amino acids. Trimming stripped 5 bases from V and 6 bases from J, with 11 bases between. Per the germline V gene, CDR1 is SGHTA and CDR2 is FQGNSA. The CDR3 protein is CASSHDFSNEQFF. CDR3 nucleotides: TGTGCCAGCAGCCATGACTTCTCCAATGAGCAGTTCTTC.

CDR3: CASSSRGTGTDTQYF. In DNA, the CDR3 is TGTGCCAGCAGTTCCCGTGGGACAGGTACAGATACGCAGTATTTT. The chain combines TRBV12-3 or TRBV12-4 with TRBJ2-3; 8 nucleotides match TRBD1. The CDR3 has 15 residues. Trimming removed 4 bases from V and 3 bases from J; junction bases left unmatched: 6.

This chain links TRBV12-3 or TRBV12-4 with TRBJ2-7; TRBD1 matches 8 bases. V gave up 8 bases and J gave up 6 bases; unmatched junction bases: 15. The CDR3 consists of 15 residues. The CDR3 loop reads CASGTRTGSTAEQYF. The CDR3 DNA reads as TGTGCCAGCGGCACCCGGACAGGGTCGACGGCCGAGCAGTACTTC.

This chain connects TRBV7-2 to TRBJ2-7; no clear D gene. Looked up from germline, CDR1 is SGHTA and CDR2 is FQGNSA. Trimming removed 5 bases from V and 2 bases from J, with 10 bases in between. The CDR3 totals 13 residues. The CDR3 loop reads CASSPLFAYEQYF. Here the CDR3 DNA reads TGTGCCAGCAGCCCCCTCTTCGCCTACGAGCAGTACTTC.

This clonotype was counted only a few times. The rearrangement links TRBV3-1 to TRBJ1-5; no reliable D call. Germline-derived CDR1 and CDR2 are LGHDT and YNNKEL (reference sequence). The CDR3 consists of 13 residues. Trimming left V 1 base short and J 7 bases short, with 8 bases between. The CDR3 nucleotides are TGTGCCAGCAGCCAAGGCCGTTCCCAGCCCCAGCATTTT. As protein: CASSQGRSQPQHF.

The chain is built from TRBV7-9 and TRBJ2-6; no clear D gene. The CDR3 consists of 16 residues. Trimming left V 7 bases short and J 4 bases short, with 17 bases between. Germline values: CDR1 SEHNR, CDR2 FQNEAQ (reference sequence). This CDR3 is CASTRNSGYGANVLTF. The CDR3 nucleotides read TGTGCCAGCACCCGAAATTCTGGGTACGGGGCCAACGTCCTGACTTTC.